This TCR beta chain was observed in a study of tumor and adjacent non-tumor tissue in lung cancer. Across the study: About 4.17 million productive TCRbeta reads were obtained per sample on average.

Three rounds of nested PCR, following a modified ARM-PCR protocol, produced the TCRbeta library. MiXCR was run by TCRdb on the multiplex PCR reads, yielding one entry per CDR3 protein. The table records around 82,000 distinct CDR3 sequences, 70% to 90% of them present only once. Remarks on this clonotype: Its antigen remains unknown. This likely comes from a read error, as the CDR3 has no conserved phenylalanine or tryptophan at its end. No DNA is shown, since the ends of the CDR3 on it are uncertain; the CDR3 is the one TCRdb lists.

This sample's RNA came from whole unsorted tissue. The normal lung tissue was taken more than 3 cm from the tumor edge. Findings and limits, study-wide: Top 100 clones took a larger repertoire share in normal lung. Compared with tumor, normal lung showed significantly lower TCR diversity. Patients with more diverse tumor TCRs had worse survival.

The CDR3 adds up to 14 amino acids, both ends counted. The germline V gene has CDR1 SGHAT and CDR2 FQNNGV. The sequence was collected from a man aged 55 to 70 with non-small cell lung cancer. The rearrangement joins TRBV11-2 to TRBJ2-5; the DNA was not used to check the table's D call, TRBD1. The sequenced sample was distant non-tumor lung tissue. CDR3: CASRSGQVQETHYS.